This is a list of T cell receptor beta chains from one sample in a study of T cell changes during pregnancy in multiple sclerosis. Repertoires were generated with immunoSEQ multiplex PCR, while TCRdb's copy carries only in-frame clones and drops some. The repertoire includes about 50,000 clones, nearly 95% of them detected once, and approximately 0.27% sits in the top ten. Sample: CD4+ T cells from peripheral blood mononuclear cells, taken in the second trimester of pregnancy. These receptors all stem from a female donor with multiple sclerosis, enrolled in a pregnancy study. The CDR3 runs from the conserved cysteine through the conserved F or W. A D gene is named only where the DNA matches it firmly. Size values are once, few and many counts, or a class for expanded clones, and some rows have none.

V gene,J gene,D gene,clone size,CDR3 DNA,CDR3 protein
TRBV10-3,TRBJ2-6,.,.,TGTGCCATCAGTGGACAGTTCCCCCCTGGGGCCAACGTCCTGACTTTC,CAISGQFPPGANVLTF
TRBV19,TRBJ2-1,TRBD2,.,TGTGCCAGTAGTATAGTTCCAGCGGGGGGCCACAATGAGCAGTTCTTC,CASSIVPAGGHNEQFF
TRBV7-7,TRBJ1-6,TRBD1,few,TGTGCTAGCAGCAGGGACAGGGAAAATTCACCCCTCCACTTT,CASSRDRENSPLHF
TRBV10-3,TRBJ2-7,TRBD1,.,TGTGCCATCAGTACCCTCCCCGGGACAGGGCCGGACGAGCAGTACTTC,CAISTLPGTGPDEQYF
TRBV5-1,TRBJ1-6,TRBD1,.,TGCGCCAGCAGCTCGACAGGGCAATCCTATAATTCACCCCTCCACTTT,CASSSTGQSYNSPLHF
TRBV9,TRBJ1-3,.,.,TGTGCCAGCAGGCCTTATGCGGGAAACACCATATATTTT,CASRPYAGNTIYF
TRBV5-1,TRBJ2-7,TRBD2,.,TGCGCCAGCAGCTTCGGCGGGGGGGTCTACGAGCAGTACTTC,CASSFGGGVYEQYF
TRBV7-2,TRBJ2-1,TRBD2,.,TGTGCCAGCAGCTTTGTGAGCGGGAGGAATGAGCAGTTCTTC,CASSFVSGRNEQFF
TRBV5-1,TRBJ2-1,.,.,TGCGCCAGCAGCTTGGTGGCGGAACACTACAATGAGCAGTTCTTC,CASSLVAEHYNEQFF
TRBV27,TRBJ2-7,.,.,TGTGCCAGCAGTTTCCAGGATAGCTCCTACGAGCAGTACTTC,CASSFQDSSYEQYF
TRBV7-3,TRBJ2-3,TRBD2,.,TGTGCCAGCAGTCGGAGCGGGAGGGTCGAAGATACGCAGTATTTT,CASSRSGRVEDTQYF
TRBV7-2,TRBJ2-4,TRBD1,once,TGTGCCAGCAGCTTATTTGGGACAGAAGCCAAAAACATTCAGTACTTC,CASSLFGTEAKNIQYF
TRBV6-5,TRBJ2-7,.,.,TGTGCCAGCAGGACAGCATACGAGCAGTACTTC,CASRTAYEQYF
TRBV6-5,TRBJ2-3,.,once,TGTGCCAGCAGGGCGACAAACACAGATACGCAGTATTTT,CASRATNTDTQYF